Detailed here is one TCR beta chain. The data were obtained in a study of blood T cell repertoires in COVID-19. About the research overall: Sample material is recorded as cDNA or gDNA derived from T cells, B-cell-depleted T cells, or PBMCs.

Data came from immunoSEQ multiplex PCR; TCRdb stores just in-frame clones and leaves some out. The data hold some 490,000 clones, with less than 90% observed a single time. The age range of participants was about 18 to 95 years, with residence in under 30 US areas. Cohort placement rested on clinical history that participants reported themselves. Donors in Cohort 3 who had recovered were those with two negative PCRs, healthcare professional clearance, or resolution of their symptoms. V was shortened by 6 bases and J by 1 base, with 7 bases between the two germline ends. Germline V gene lookup returns CDR1 MNHEY and CDR2 SVGAGI. The CDR3 extends over 12 amino acids.

This TCR derives from a woman aged 55-69 years who had recovered from COVID-19. This chain connects TRBV6-5 to TRBJ2-7; TRBD1 might be the D (5 bases). Sequenced sample: PBMCs or T cells enriched from blood (not recorded which). The CDR3: CASSRASYEQYV. The CDR3 DNA reads as TGTGCCAGCAGCAGGGCGTCCTACGAGCAGTACGTC.